Described below is a single T cell receptor (beta chain) sequence and its context. Its antigen is still unknown. The assay was immunoSEQ multiplex PCR, and TCRdb's table has in-frame clones only and misses some. The profile shows tens of thousands of clones, about 85% of them singletons. This sample stems from a study of T cell responses to AZD1222 COVID-19 vaccine. Study-wide context: Second-dose schedules of about 4 or about 12 weeks were combined. Study observations and caveats: Elevations in Spike-specific TCR breadth and depth followed administration of two AZD1222 doses. Only a handful of AZD1222 recipients, roughly six in all, had baseline seropositivity. Donors were chiefly white British, with a greater number of females, and clonal diversity was perhaps underestimated.

Trimming stripped 3 bases from V and 7 bases from J, with 7 bases between. In germline, CDR1 is DFQATT, CDR2 SNEGSKA (reference sequence). The CDR3 contains 12 residues. The V and J genes are TRBV20-1 and TRBJ1-6; no clear D. Sample: peripheral blood, taken on day 0 of AZD1222 vaccination. This TCR derives from an adult in good health. The CDR3, as DNA: TGCAGTGCTAGTAGAGGAAATTCACCCCTCCACTTT. It encodes CSASRGNSPLHF.